The 32 T cell receptor beta chains below come from one sample, sequenced in a study of CD8 T cells in Susac syndrome. With random hexamers, roughly 0.45 to 1 ug RNA was reverse transcribed. TCRdb re-called the immunoSEQ multiplex PCR reads with MiXCR, one entry per CDR3 protein. The repertoire holds approximately 75,000 distinct CDR3 sequences, with more than 85% as singletons. Source material: CD8+ T cells from PBMCs. These TCRs come from a human donor in good health.

This sequence joins TRBV5-1 and TRBJ2-1; D may be TRBD2 (6 bases). The germline CDR1 and CDR2 sequences are SGHRS and YFSETQ. V dropped 3 bases and J dropped 9 bases, with 25 bases sitting between them. The CDR3 runs 17 residues. The DNA for the CDR3 is TGCGCCAGCAGCTGGCCCCTGGGAGGAACCACCGATGGTGAGCAGTTCTTC. It specifies CASSWPLGGTTDGEQFF.

The chain uses TRBV5-1 and TRBJ2-7, with TRBD2 matching over 7 bases. This CDR3 contains 14 residues. J gave up 4 bases and V 3 bases, and 7 bases lay outside the gene matches. Germline CDR1 SGHRS, CDR2 YFSETQ. The CDR3 DNA sequence: TGCGCCAGCAGCTCGGCGGGAGTTGGGTACGAGCAGTACTTC. Protein product: CASSSAGVGYEQYF.

The rearrangement uses TRBV9 and TRBJ1-6, with TRBD1 identical over 7 bases. Germline V CDR1 and CDR2: SGDLS, YYNGEE. The junction had 4 bases not matched to a gene; V was cut back by 3 bases and J by 7 bases. The CDR3 is made up of 14 amino acids. CDR3 loop: CASSAYRGNSPLHF. The CDR3 DNA reads as TGTGCCAGCAGCGCCTACAGGGGAAATTCACCCCTCCACTTT. Full variable domain (missing parts from reference TRBV9 and TRBJ1-6): DSGVTQTPKHLITATGQRVTLRCSPRSGDLSVYWYQQSLDQGLQFLIQYYNGEERAKGNILERFSAQQFPDLHSELNLSSLELGDSALYFCASSAYRGNSPLHFGNGTRLTVT.

The rearrangement joins TRBV7-9 to TRBJ1-2, with TRBD1 as a possible D gene (6 bases). The germline V gene encodes CDR1 SEHNR and CDR2 FQNEAQ (reference sequence). Deletions cut 10 bases from V and 2 bases from J, with 14 bases between. The CDR3 has 13 amino acids. The CDR3 is CAINHRENYGYTF. In DNA form, the CDR3 reads TGTGCCATAAATCACAGGGAGAACTATGGCTACACCTTC. Supplemented by reference TRBV7-9 and TRBJ1-2, the full variable domain reads DTGVSQNPRHKITKRGQNVTFRCDPISEHNRLYWYRQTLGQGPEFLTYFQNEAQLEKSRLLSDRFSAERPKGSFSTLEIQRTEQGDSAMYLCAINHRENYGYTFGSGTRLTVV.

This chain joins TRBV4-1 and TRBJ2-5; the D gene is possibly TRBD2 (5 bases). The tail of the sequence fits TRBJ2-7 better, so the J call may be wrong. CDR1 and CDR2 (germline): MGHRA, YSYEKL. This CDR3 is built from 17 residues. The CDR3 DNA is TGCGCCAGCAGCCAAGAGGAGGTAGGGAAGGGTCCCTACGAGCAGTACGTC. Translating gives CASSQEEVGKGPYEQYV.

This chain links TRBV27 with TRBJ1-3; no clear D. The CDR3 sequence is 13 residues long. CDR1 is MNHEY, CDR2 SMNVEV, per germline (reference sequence). Deletions cut 6 bases from V and 1 base from J, with 7 bases between. The CDR3: CASSPFSGNTIYF. In nucleotides, the CDR3 is TGTGCCAGCAGCCCGTTTTCTGGAAACACCATATATTTT.

The genes are TRBV7-8 and TRBJ2-5; TRBD2 might be the D (5 bases). The CDR3 runs 14 residues. Germline V gene lookup returns CDR1 SGHVS and CDR2 FQNEAQ. V was trimmed by 2 bases and J by 5 bases, leaving 12 bases between them. DNA of the CDR3: TGTGCCAGCAGCTTAAATCCGACGGGGGAGACCCAGTACTTC. Its translation: CASSLNPTGETQYF. The full variable domain, rest sourced from reference TRBV7-8 and TRBJ2-5, is GAGVSQSPRYKVAKRGQDVALRCDPISGHVSLFWYQQALGQGPEFLTYFQNEAQLDKSGLPSDRFFAERPEGSVSTLKIQRTQQEDSAVYLCASSLNPTGETQYFGPGTRLLVL.

The genes are TRBV5-1 and TRBJ2-3, with no clear D. CDR1 and CDR2 from the germline V gene are SGHRS and YFSETQ. The CDR3 is 14 residues long. V was pared by 3 bases and J by 4 bases, with 12 bases between. CDR3 loop: CASSSEIWADTQYF. The CDR3 DNA reads TGCGCCAGCAGCTCGGAGATTTGGGCAGATACGCAGTATTTT.

The rearrangement links TRBV7-9 to TRBJ2-1; 11 bases are a match to TRBD2. V was clipped by 2 bases and J by 5 bases; unmatched bases: 14. This CDR3 region has 19 residues. CDR1 SEHNR and CDR2 FQNEAQ come from the germline V gene (reference sequence). CDR3 residues: CASSLPPTSGAFIHNEQFF. The CDR3 nucleotides read TGTGCCAGCAGCTTACCGCCGACTAGCGGGGCTTTTATTCACAATGAGCAGTTCTTC.

The chain combines TRBV29-1 with TRBJ1-1, with 8 positions matching TRBD1. V shed 4 bases, J shed 6 bases, and the junction held 7 bases outside the gene matches. CDR1 and CDR2 (germline): SQVTM, ANQGSEA. The CDR3 has 13 residues. The CDR3, as DNA: TGCAGCGTTGGGCTACAGGGGGGGGCTGAAGCTTTCTTT. Residues: CSVGLQGGAEAFF.

This chain links TRBV12-3 or TRBV12-4 with TRBJ1-4; 8 positions agree with TRBD1. The CDR3 has 14 residues. V lost 2 bases and J lost 8; bases outside the gene matches: 4. The CDR3 sequence is CASSLYRGSEKLFF. For the CDR3, the DNA is TGTGCCAGCAGTTTATACAGGGGGAGCGAAAAACTGTTTTTT.

The chain uses TRBV3-1 and TRBJ2-5, with 10 bases lining up with TRBD2. Germline V gene sequence: CDR1 LGHDT, CDR2 YNNKEL (reference sequence). J gave up 5 bases and V 4 bases, and 4 bases lay outside the gene matches. CDR3 length equals 14 residues. The CDR3 bases are TGTGCCAGCAGCCTCGGGACTAGCGAGGAGACCCAGTACTTC. It translates to CASSLGTSEETQYF.

This chain uses TRBV7-2 with TRBJ2-3; 7 bases are shared with TRBD2. V was clipped by 5 bases and J by 3 bases; unmatched bases: 5. The CDR3 contains 14 residues. Germline V gene data show CDR1 as SGHTA and CDR2 as FQGNSA. CDR3 sequence (DNA): TGTGCCAGCAGCCCAATGGGGGGGACAGATACGCAGTATTTT. Protein: CASSPMGGTDTQYF.

This clonotype was seen once. CDR3 protein: CASSVGRNEQFF. The CDR3 DNA is TGTGCCAGCAGCGTAGGGAGAAATGAGCAGTTCTTC. The chain uses TRBV9 and TRBJ2-1; D is undetermined. The CDR3 covers 12 residues. The V end was cut by 0 bases, the J end by 7 bases, with 5 bases between. CDR1 is SGDLS, CDR2 YYNGEE, per germline.

The V and J genes are TRBV7-6 and TRBJ2-7, with D possibly TRBD2 on 5 matching bases. This CDR3 comprises 15 residues. Per the germline V gene, CDR1 is SGHVS and CDR2 is FNYEAQ. The ends were cut back, 5 bases at V and 2 bases at J, with 16 bases in the middle. The CDR3 spells CASSPRSGVTYEQYF. CDR3 bases: TGTGCCAGCAGCCCCAGGAGCGGTGTCACCTACGAGCAGTACTTC.

The genes are TRBV7-9 and TRBJ2-2; possible D gene TRBD2, 6 bases. The ends were cut back, 6 bases at V and 0 bases at J, with 14 bases in the middle. The CDR3 consists of 16 residues. Germline lookup yields CDR1 SEHNR and CDR2 FQNEAQ (reference sequence). This CDR3 is CASSVLGGANTGELFF. CDR3 coding DNA: TGTGCCAGCAGTGTGTTGGGGGGAGCGAACACCGGGGAGCTGTTTTTT. The complete variable domain, with remaining parts taken from reference TRBV7-9 and TRBJ2-2, reads DTGVSQNPRHKITKRGQNVTFRCDPISEHNRLYWYRQTLGQGPEFLTYFQNEAQLEKSRLLSDRFSAERPKGSFSTLEIQRTEQGDSAMYLCASSVLGGANTGELFFGEGSRLTVL.

V usage is TRBV12-3 or TRBV12-4 and J usage is TRBJ2-3, with a possible D match to TRBD2 (6 bases). There are 14 residues in the CDR3. Trimming took off 3 bases at V and 2 bases at J, with 9 bases between the two ends. CDR3 DNA sequence: TGTGCCAGCAGTTTCGGAGGGCCCACAGATACGCAGTATTTT. This sequence encodes CASSFGGPTDTQYF.

The chain is built from TRBV2 and TRBJ2-3; 8 bases agree with TRBD1. Unmatched junction bases numbered 7, after V lost 3 bases and J lost 8 bases. The CDR3 runs 14 residues. CDR1 is SNHLY, CDR2 FYNNEI, per germline. For the CDR3, the DNA is TGTGCCAGCAGTGACGGCAGGGGGCTAGGTACGCAGTATTTT. Translation: CASSDGRGLGTQYF.

The chain employs TRBV2 and TRBJ2-5, with D tentatively TRBD1 or TRBD2 (5 bases each). Trimming removed 6 bases from V and 2 bases from J, with 13 bases in between. CDR1 is SNHLY, CDR2 FYNNEI, per germline. CDR3 size: 14 residues. CDR3 protein: CASSPLWGQETQYF. The CDR3 DNA sequence: TGTGCCAGCAGCCCTCTGTGGGGGCAAGAGACCCAGTACTTC.

The V and J genes are TRBV7-9 and TRBJ2-3; maybe TRBD2 (5 bases). Per the germline V gene, CDR1 is SEHNR and CDR2 is FQNEAQ (reference sequence). The CDR3 has 16 residues. V was pared by 5 bases and J by 2 bases, with 17 bases between. As DNA, the CDR3 is TGTGCCAGCAGCCAACTTCCGGGGTCCCCCACAGATACGCAGTATTTT. Protein sequence: CASSQLPGSPTDTQYF.

The chain is built from TRBV4-3 and TRBJ1-1, with D uncertain. Deletions cut 1 base from V and 1 base from J, with 10 bases between. CDR3 length: 15 amino acids. Per germline, CDR1 LGHNA and CDR2 YSLEER. The CDR3 DNA sequence: TGCGCCAGCAGCCAAGGTGCTCAGAAGAACACTGAAGCTTTCTTT. Translated, it gives CASSQGAQKNTEAFF.

The genes are TRBV6-5 and TRBJ1-2; 7 nucleotides agree with TRBD1. This CDR3 has 14 amino acids. The trim removed 7 bases at V and 6 bases at J, leaving 11 bases unmatched. Germline V CDR1 and CDR2: MNHEY, SVGAGI. In DNA form, the CDR3 reads TGTGCCAGCATTGCCGGGGAGGGGGCGAATGGCTACACCTTC. Its translation: CASIAGEGANGYTF.

The V and J genes are TRBV5-6 and TRBJ1-5; D might be TRBD1 (5 bases). V was clipped by 1 base and J by 2 bases, with 10 bases between them. CDR1 and CDR2 (germline): SGHDT, YYEEEE. This CDR3 region has 15 residues. CDR3: CASSLRGWGNQPQHF. The CDR3 nucleotides read TGTGCCAGCAGCTTGAGGGGATGGGGCAATCAGCCCCAGCATTTT.

The J gene is TRBJ2-1, the V gene TRBV25-1; no clear D. Trimming left V 10 bases short and J 0 bases short, with 19 bases between. Germline V gene sequence: CDR1 MGHDK, CDR2 SYGVNS. The CDR3 runs to 16 residues. The CDR3 is CATKPMAMSSYNEQFF. The CDR3 DNA reads TGTGCCACCAAGCCCATGGCAATGAGCTCCTACAATGAGCAGTTCTTC.

DNA of the CDR3: TGTGCCAGCAGCCCTAGCGCTAACTATGGCTACACCTTC. It yields the protein CASSPSANYGYTF. V is TRBV11-1 and J is TRBJ1-2; no reliable D call. Between the trimmed V and J ends, which lost 5 bases and 0 bases, there was a span of 7 bases. The CDR3 covers 13 residues. CDR1 and CDR2 (germline): SGHAT, FQDESV (reference sequence).

The V and J genes are TRBV9 and TRBJ1-5; the match to TRBD1 covers 8 bases. In germline, CDR1 is SGDLS, CDR2 YYNGEE. V was clipped by 5 bases and J by 6 bases; unmatched bases: 7. This CDR3 has 14 amino acids. The CDR3 region has the DNA TGTGCCAGCAGTGCCGGGACAGGCGGTCAGCCCCAGCATTTT. It is translated as CASSAGTGGQPQHF.

There are a few counts of this clonotype. This sequence joins TRBV30 and TRBJ2-3; no clear D. V shed 2 bases and J shed 2 bases, with 8 bases lying between them. Per the germline V gene, CDR1 is GTSNPN and CDR2 is SVGIG (reference sequence). The CDR3 runs 13 residues. The CDR3 region is CAWSSDSTDTQYF. In DNA form, the CDR3 reads TGTGCCTGGAGTTCCGACTCCACAGATACGCAGTATTTT.

The chain has TRBV20-1 and TRBJ2-1; D not resolved. V shed 6 bases and J shed 0 bases, with 12 bases lying between them. This CDR3 is built from 14 residues. Germline values: CDR1 DFQATT, CDR2 SNEGSKA (reference sequence). The CDR3 loop is CSAKRRGSYNEQFF. The CDR3 nucleotides are TGCAGTGCCAAGCGACGCGGCTCCTACAATGAGCAGTTCTTC.

The rearrangement uses TRBV27 and TRBJ2-7, with TRBD2 matching over 9 bases. Germline V lookup: CDR1 MNHEY, CDR2 SMNVEV (reference sequence). V was clipped by 4 bases and J by 2 bases; unmatched bases: 9. The CDR3 sequence is 16 residues long. This chain's CDR3 is CASSYSAGGLTYEQYF. The CDR3 coding sequence is TGTGCCAGCAGTTACTCAGCGGGGGGCCTGACCTACGAGCAGTACTTC.

The chain recombines TRBV6-1 with TRBJ1-5; TRBD1 might be the D (6 bases). CDR3 length equals 14 residues. V lost 6 bases, J lost 5 bases, and 14 bases lay in between. Germline assignment: CDR1 MNHNS and CDR2 SASEGT. The CDR3 DNA sequence: TGTGCCAGCAGGCCCCGGGGGGCTCATCAGCCCCAGCATTTT. It specifies CASRPRGAHQPQHF.

This clonotype was recorded once. The genes are TRBV3-1 and TRBJ2-1; D is perhaps TRBD1 (7 bases). V lost 1 base and J lost 2, with 12 bases in between. Germline V gene sequence: CDR1 LGHDT, CDR2 YNNKEL (reference sequence). This CDR3 is 16 amino acids long. The CDR3 sequence is CASSQVGGGPYNEQFF. DNA of the CDR3: TGTGCCAGCAGCCAAGTAGGAGGGGGCCCCTACAATGAGCAGTTCTTC.

As for this clonotype: Relative to the germline gene, one junction end is altered; a read error may explain this. The CDR3 DNA reads TGTGCTAGCAGCTTAGCGCTCCGGCCCCAAGAGACCCAGTACTTC. The encoded protein is CASSLALRPQETQYF. The V gene is TRBV7-7, the J gene TRBJ2-5; maybe TRBD2 (5 bases). The CDR3 consists of 15 residues. Germline V gene sequence: CDR1 SSHAT, CDR2 FNYEAQ (reference sequence).